This TCR beta chain emerged from a study of shared clonotypes between healthy human individuals. The wider study: The plates for each donor numbered three CD4 naive, three CD4 memory, two CD8 naive and one CD8 memory.

At a deep level, the assay was run. It was across several immunoSEQ plates that each subset's genomic DNA was evenly split. Here immunoSEQ multiplex PCR was the method, and the copy in TCRdb shows in-frame clones only, minus some. The table has about 2.4 million clones, approximately 93% seen once. General observations from the study: Clonotype sharing among donors, it was expected, would be affected by sequencing depth.

The CDR3 totals 14 residues. V lost 0 bases and J lost 2, with 7 bases in between. Germline CDR1 MNHEY, CDR2 SMNVEV (reference sequence). Worth noting for this clone: Antigen: not known. The identical CDR3 is also encoded by other nucleotide sequences in the sample.

The sequencing sample was made of naive CD4+ T cells from PBMCs. Specified subset: CD45RA+ positively selected. The chain employs TRBV27 and TRBJ1-1, with a possible D match to TRBD1 (5 bases). This TCR came from a man between 18 and 35 years old in good health. Some clones in this sample may be carry-over from other donors' samples. This CDR3 is CASSLSGGNTEAFF. In nucleotides, the CDR3 is TGTGCCAGCAGTTTATCGGGGGGAAACACTGAAGCTTTCTTT.